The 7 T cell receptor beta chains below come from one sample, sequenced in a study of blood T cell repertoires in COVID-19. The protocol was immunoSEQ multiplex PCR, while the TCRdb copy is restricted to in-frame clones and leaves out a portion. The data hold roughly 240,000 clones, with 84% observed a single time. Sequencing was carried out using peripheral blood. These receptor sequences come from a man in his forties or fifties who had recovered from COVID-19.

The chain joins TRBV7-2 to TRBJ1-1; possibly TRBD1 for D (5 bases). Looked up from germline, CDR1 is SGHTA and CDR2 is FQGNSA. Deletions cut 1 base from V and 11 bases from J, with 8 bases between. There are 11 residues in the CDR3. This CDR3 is CASSLGRVAFF. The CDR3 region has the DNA TGTGCCAGCAGCTTAGGCAGGGTTGCTTTCTTT.

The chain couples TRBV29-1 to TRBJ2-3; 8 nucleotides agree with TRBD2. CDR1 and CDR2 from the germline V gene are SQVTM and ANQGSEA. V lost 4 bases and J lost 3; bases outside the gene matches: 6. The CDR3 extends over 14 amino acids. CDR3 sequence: CSVVEREITDTQYF. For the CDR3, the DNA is TGCAGCGTTGTGGAGCGGGAGATAACAGATACGCAGTATTTT.

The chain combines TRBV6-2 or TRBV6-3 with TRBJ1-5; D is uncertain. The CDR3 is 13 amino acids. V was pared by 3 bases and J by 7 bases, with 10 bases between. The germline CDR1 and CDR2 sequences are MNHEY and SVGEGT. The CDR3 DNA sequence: TGTGCCAGCAGTTATGGACGGAGGCAGCCCCAGCATTTT. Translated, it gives CASSYGRRQPQHF.

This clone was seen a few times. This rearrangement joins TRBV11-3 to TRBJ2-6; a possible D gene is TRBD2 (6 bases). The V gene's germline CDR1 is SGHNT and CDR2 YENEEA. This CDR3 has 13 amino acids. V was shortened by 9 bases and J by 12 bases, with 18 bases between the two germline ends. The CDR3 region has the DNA TGTGCCAGTAGACCGACGATGGGGGGCGTCCTGACTTTC. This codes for CASRPTMGGVLTF.

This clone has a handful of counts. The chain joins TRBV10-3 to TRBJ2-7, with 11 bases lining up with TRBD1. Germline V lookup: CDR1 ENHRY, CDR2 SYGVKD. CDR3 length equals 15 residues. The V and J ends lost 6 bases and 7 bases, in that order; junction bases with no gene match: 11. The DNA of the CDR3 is TGTGCCATCAGGCCGTCGGGACAGGGGGTTGTTGAGCAGTACTTC. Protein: CAIRPSGQGVVEQYF.

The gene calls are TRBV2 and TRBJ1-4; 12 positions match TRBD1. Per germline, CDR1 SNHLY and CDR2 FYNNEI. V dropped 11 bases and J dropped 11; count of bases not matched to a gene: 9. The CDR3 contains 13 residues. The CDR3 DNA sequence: TGTGCCGGAGGGACAGGGGGCGGTTTGAAACTGTTTTTT. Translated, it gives CAGGTGGGLKLFF. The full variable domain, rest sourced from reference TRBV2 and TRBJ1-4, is EPEVTQTPSHQVTQMGQEVILRCVPISNHLYFYWYRQILGQKVEFLVSFYNNEISEKSEIFDDQFSVERPDGSNFTLKIRSTKLEDSAMYFCAGGTGGGLKLFFGSGTQLSVL.

The CDR3 loop reads CASGGARETQYF. For the CDR3, the DNA is TGTGCCAGCGGGGGGGCTCGAGAGACCCAGTACTTC. This chain joins TRBV2 and TRBJ2-5; a weak D match, TRBD2 (7 bases). Between the trimmed V and J ends, which lost 8 bases and 4 bases, there was a span of 11 bases. The CDR3 has 12 amino acids. Germline V gene sequence: CDR1 SNHLY, CDR2 FYNNEI. Combining the CDR3 with reference TRBV2 and TRBJ2-5 gives the whole variable domain EPEVTQTPSHQVTQMGQEVILRCVPISNHLYFYWYRQILGQKVEFLVSFYNNEISEKSEIFDDQFSVERPDGSNFTLKIRSTKLEDSAMYFCASGGARETQYFGPGTRLLVL.